The rows below give T cell receptor beta chains drawn from one sample of a study of control samples from healthy donors and cancer patients. Assay used: immunoSEQ multiplex PCR; TCRdb lists only in-frame clones, some missing. This table holds 65,000 to 75,000 clones, about 88% found once. Sequencing input: blood. The receptors stem from a woman between 50 and 59 years old in good health. CDR3s include the opening cysteine and the closing phenylalanine or tryptophan. The order of the fields is clone size, D gene, J gene, V gene, CDR3 protein, CDR3 DNA. A D gene is named only where the DNA matches it firmly. Clone size is shown for a subset of rows, as once, few, many or a class of expanded clone.

abundance: NA
d_gene: NA
j_gene: TRBJ2-2
v_gene: TRBV18
CDR3aa: CASSPPGYQGELFF
CDR3nt: TGTGCCAGCTCACCACCGGGGTATCAGGGGGAGCTGTTTTTT

abundance: NA
d_gene: NA
j_gene: TRBJ2-2
v_gene: TRBV5-1
CDR3aa: CASSLFQGLISGELFF
CDR3nt: TGCGCCAGCAGCTTATTCCAGGGGTTGATCTCCGGGGAGCTGTTTTTT

abundance: NA
d_gene: NA
j_gene: TRBJ2-4
v_gene: TRBV3-1/TRBV3-2
CDR3aa: CASSQEGEPNIQYF
CDR3nt: TGTGCCAGCAGCCAAGAGGGGGAGCCAAACATTCAGTACTTC

abundance: NA
d_gene: TRBD2
j_gene: TRBJ2-5
v_gene: TRBV27
CDR3aa: CASSSGGRETQYF
CDR3nt: TGTGCCAGCAGTTCGGGAGGACGGGAGACCCAGTACTTC

abundance: NA
d_gene: NA
j_gene: TRBJ1-2
v_gene: TRBV30
CDR3aa: CAWRPDAGNYYGYTF
CDR3nt: TGTGCCTGGAGACCGGACGCGGGGAACTACTATGGCTACACCTTC

abundance: NA
d_gene: NA
j_gene: TRBJ2-5
v_gene: TRBV7-3
CDR3aa: CASSLNGSPQETQYF
CDR3nt: TGTGCCAGCAGCCTAAATGGTAGCCCGCAAGAGACCCAGTACTTC

abundance: NA
d_gene: TRBD1
j_gene: TRBJ2-3
v_gene: TRBV15
CDR3aa: CATNEGARSTDTRYF
CDR3nt: TGTGCCACCAATGAGGGGGCGCGGAGCACAGATACGCGGTATTTT

abundance: NA
d_gene: TRBD1
j_gene: TRBJ2-7
v_gene: TRBV6-5
CDR3aa: CATFPGTGDYEQYF
CDR3nt: TGTGCCACCTTCCCCGGGACAGGGGACTACGAGCAGTACTTC

abundance: NA
d_gene: TRBD2
j_gene: TRBJ2-3
v_gene: TRBV7-2
CDR3aa: CASSLKLSGRGTDTQYF
CDR3nt: TGTGCCAGCAGCTTAAAGCTCAGCGGGAGGGGGACAGATACGCAGTATTTT

abundance: NA
d_gene: TRBD2
j_gene: TRBJ2-3
v_gene: TRBV4-2
CDR3aa: CASSLTRTSGSVSTDTQYF
CDR3nt: TGTGCCAGCAGCCTGACTCGGACTAGCGGGAGTGTCAGCACAGATACGCAGTATTTT

abundance: NA
d_gene: NA
j_gene: TRBJ2-2
v_gene: TRBV13
CDR3aa: CASSPPTSFLTGELFF
CDR3nt: TGTGCCAGCAGCCCCCCCACTAGCTTCCTCACCGGGGAGCTGTTTTTT

abundance: NA
d_gene: NA
j_gene: TRBJ1-6
v_gene: TRBV5-5
CDR3aa: CASSLSPENSPLHF
CDR3nt: TGTGCCAGCAGCTTGTCCCCGGAAAATTCACCCCTCCACTTT

abundance: NA
d_gene: NA
j_gene: TRBJ1-5
v_gene: TRBV6-5
CDR3aa: CASRYLTGQPQHF
CDR3nt: TGTGCCAGCAGGTATTTGACGGGACAGCCCCAGCATTTT

abundance: once
d_gene: NA
j_gene: TRBJ1-5
v_gene: TRBV28
CDR3aa: CASSPSSGFHQPQHF
CDR3nt: TGTGCCAGCAGCCCCTCAAGTGGGTTTCATCAGCCCCAGCATTTT

abundance: NA
d_gene: NA
j_gene: TRBJ1-5
v_gene: TRBV6-5
CDR3aa: CASSLGRLNQPQHF
CDR3nt: TGTGCCAGCAGCTTAGGACGGCTGAATCAGCCCCAGCATTTT

abundance: NA
d_gene: NA
j_gene: TRBJ2-7
v_gene: TRBV28
CDR3aa: CASSDGTLSYEQYF
CDR3nt: TGTGCCAGCTCGGACGGCACCCTCTCCTACGAGCAGTACTTC

abundance: once
d_gene: NA
j_gene: TRBJ2-1
v_gene: TRBV5-6
CDR3aa: CASSLATGLYNEQFF
CDR3nt: TGTGCCAGCAGCTTGGCCACAGGGTTATACAATGAGCAGTTCTTC

abundance: NA
d_gene: TRBD1
j_gene: TRBJ1-6
v_gene: TRBV2
CDR3aa: CASSGGTGSSSPLHF
CDR3nt: TGTGCCAGCAGCGGCGGGACAGGGAGTTCGTCACCCCTCCACTTT

abundance: NA
d_gene: TRBD2
j_gene: TRBJ2-3
v_gene: TRBV7-8
CDR3aa: CASSLALGGRTDTQYF
CDR3nt: TGTGCCAGCAGCTTAGCCCTCGGCGGGAGAACAGATACGCAGTATTTT

abundance: NA
d_gene: NA
j_gene: TRBJ1-2
v_gene: TRBV27
CDR3aa: CASSLAGARNYGYTF
CDR3nt: TGTGCCAGCAGTTTGGCAGGGGCGAGAAACTATGGCTACACCTTC

abundance: NA
d_gene: TRBD1
j_gene: TRBJ1-1
v_gene: TRBV7-8
CDR3aa: CASSLPRTGGPPLRTEAFF
CDR3nt: TGTGCCAGCAGCTTACCTCGAACAGGGGGCCCTCCCTTGAGGACTGAAGCTTTCTTT

abundance: NA
d_gene: TRBD1
j_gene: TRBJ2-7
v_gene: TRBV30
CDR3aa: CAWSDTGGFSYEQYF
CDR3nt: TGTGCCTGGAGTGATACAGGGGGTTTTAGTTACGAGCAGTACTTC

abundance: NA
d_gene: TRBD2
j_gene: TRBJ2-5
v_gene: TRBV5-4
CDR3aa: CASSMYSGRGETQYF
CDR3nt: TGTGCCAGCAGCATGTATAGCGGGAGAGGAGAGACCCAGTACTTC

abundance: NA
d_gene: NA
j_gene: TRBJ2-7
v_gene: TRBV30
CDR3aa: CAGRRGSYEQYF
CDR3nt: TGTGCCGGTCGTCGGGGCTCCTACGAGCAGTACTTC

abundance: NA
d_gene: TRBD1
j_gene: TRBJ1-1
v_gene: TRBV3-1/TRBV3-2
CDR3aa: CASSYGTVMNTEAFF
CDR3nt: TGTGCCAGCAGCTACGGGACAGTCATGAACACTGAAGCTTTCTTT

abundance: NA
d_gene: TRBD1
j_gene: TRBJ1-2
v_gene: TRBV28
CDR3aa: CASSLAGGDYGYTF
CDR3nt: TGTGCCAGCAGTTTAGCAGGGGGCGACTATGGCTACACCTTC

abundance: NA
d_gene: TRBD1
j_gene: TRBJ2-7
v_gene: TRBV29-1
CDR3aa: CSVVTDRGWEQYF
CDR3nt: TGCAGCGTTGTCACCGACAGGGGATGGGAGCAGTACTTC

abundance: NA
d_gene: TRBD2
j_gene: TRBJ2-4
v_gene: TRBV28
CDR3aa: CASSLASGRVMYF
CDR3nt: TGTGCCAGCAGTTTGGCCAGCGGGAGGGTTATGTACTTC

abundance: NA
d_gene: TRBD1
j_gene: TRBJ1-1
v_gene: TRBV11-2
CDR3aa: CASSLGGQGTRAMNTEAFF
CDR3nt: TGTGCCAGCAGCTTAGGAGGACAGGGGACCAGGGCGATGAACACTGAAGCTTTCTTT

abundance: NA
d_gene: NA
j_gene: TRBJ2-7
v_gene: TRBV6-5
CDR3aa: CASRTGNSNYEQYF
CDR3nt: TGTGCCAGCAGAACCGGGAACTCAAACTACGAGCAGTACTTC

abundance: NA
d_gene: NA
j_gene: TRBJ1-2
v_gene: TRBV7-9
CDR3aa: CASSHAVQDKIHYGYTF
CDR3nt: TGTGCCAGCAGCCACGCGGTCCAGGACAAGATCCACTATGGCTACACCTTC

abundance: NA
d_gene: NA
j_gene: TRBJ2-3
v_gene: TRBV4-1
CDR3aa: CASSQGGFTDTQYF
CDR3nt: TGCGCCAGCAGCCAAGGGGGTTTCACAGATACGCAGTATTTT

abundance: NA
d_gene: TRBD2
j_gene: TRBJ2-2
v_gene: TRBV5-1
CDR3aa: CASSWAGGTGELFF
CDR3nt: TGCGCCAGCAGCTGGGCGGGAGGCACCGGGGAGCTGTTTTTT

abundance: NA
d_gene: NA
j_gene: TRBJ1-2
v_gene: TRBV19
CDR3aa: CASSRDGVAQRDGYTF
CDR3nt: TGTGCCAGTAGTCGGGACGGCGTGGCCCAGCGTGATGGCTACACCTTC

abundance: NA
d_gene: TRBD1
j_gene: TRBJ1-1
v_gene: TRBV28
CDR3aa: CASSPGDRVNTEAFF
CDR3nt: TGTGCCAGCAGCCCCGGGGACAGGGTGAACACTGAAGCTTTCTTT

abundance: few
d_gene: NA
j_gene: TRBJ1-5
v_gene: TRBV2
CDR3aa: CASRADEGADYQPQHF
CDR3nt: TGTGCCAGCAGGGCAGACGAAGGGGCTGACTATCAGCCCCAGCATTTT

abundance: few
d_gene: TRBD2
j_gene: TRBJ2-2
v_gene: TRBV28
CDR3aa: CASSLAGVVTGELFF
CDR3nt: TGTGCCAGCAGTTTAGCGGGAGTTGTCACCGGGGAGCTGTTTTTT

abundance: NA
d_gene: NA
j_gene: TRBJ1-1
v_gene: TRBV12-3/TRBV12-4
CDR3aa: CASSLRRDTEAFF
CDR3nt: TGTGCCAGCAGTCTCCGACGGGACACTGAAGCTTTCTTT

abundance: NA
d_gene: NA
j_gene: TRBJ2-7
v_gene: TRBV29-1
CDR3aa: CSVGTSLEQYF
CDR3nt: TGCAGCGTTGGGACAAGTTTAGAGCAGTACTTC